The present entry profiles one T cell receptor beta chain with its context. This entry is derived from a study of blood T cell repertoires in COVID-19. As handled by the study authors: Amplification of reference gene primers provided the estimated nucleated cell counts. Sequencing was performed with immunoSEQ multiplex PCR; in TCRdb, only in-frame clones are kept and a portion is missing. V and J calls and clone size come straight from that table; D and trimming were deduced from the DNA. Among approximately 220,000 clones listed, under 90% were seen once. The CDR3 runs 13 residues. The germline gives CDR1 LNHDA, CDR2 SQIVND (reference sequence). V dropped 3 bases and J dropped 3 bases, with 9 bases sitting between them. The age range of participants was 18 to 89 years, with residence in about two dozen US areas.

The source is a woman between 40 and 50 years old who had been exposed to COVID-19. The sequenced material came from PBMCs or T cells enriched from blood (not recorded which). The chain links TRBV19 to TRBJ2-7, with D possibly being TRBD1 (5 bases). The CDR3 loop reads CASSIQDNYEQYF. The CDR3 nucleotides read TGTGCCAGTAGTATTCAGGACAACTACGAGCAGTACTTC.